The 10 T cell receptor beta chains below come from one sample, sequenced in a study of blood T cell repertoires in COVID-19 (dated by TCRdb to about 2020). Library method: the immunoSEQ multiplex PCR assay. TCRdb holds this immuneACCESS table with in-frame rearrangements only. Some clones are missing; in checked studies, unresolved V genes explain under half, and the rest has no known cause. The sample table lists around 220,000 clones, less than 90% of them with a count of one. About 1.9% of the sample is taken by the ten largest. Material for sequencing was peripheral blood. These receptor sequences come from a man aged 35 to 55 with active or convalescent COVID-19.

The rearrangement uses TRBV5-6 and TRBJ2-7, with 9 bases identical to TRBD2. CDR3 length: 15 amino acids. The V gene end was trimmed by 0 bases and the J gene end by 3 bases; junction bases not matched to a gene: 4. Germline V gives CDR1 SGHDT, CDR2 YYEEEE. CDR3 DNA: TGTGCCAGCAGCTTGGGTCTAGCGGGGATCTACGAGCAGTACTTC. Encoded protein: CASSLGLAGIYEQYF.

This clone was seen just once. CDR3 DNA sequence: TGTGCCATCAGTGAGTCAGGGGGTTCTCAGCCCCAGCATTTT. Translating it yields CAISESGGSQPQHF. V and J are TRBV10-3 and TRBJ1-5; possible D gene TRBD1, 6 bases. Trimming pared 0 bases from V and 6 bases from J, leaving 9 bases between. CDR3 length equals 14 residues. The germline V gene encodes CDR1 ENHRY and CDR2 SYGVKD.

Note on this clone: The junction differs from germline at one of its ends, possibly a read error. The chain is built from TRBV7-7 and TRBJ1-1, with no clear D. CDR3 length: 13 residues. Germline CDR1 SSHAT, CDR2 FNYEAQ (reference sequence). CDR3 region: CASSSSLNTEAFF. CDR3 coding DNA: TGTGCTAGCAGTTCGTCCTTGAACACTGAAGCTTTCTTT.

The chain carries TRBV5-1 and TRBJ2-5; 8 bases line up with TRBD1. In germline, CDR1 is SGHRS, CDR2 YFSETQ. The CDR3 runs to 14 residues. Germline trimming cut 0 bases from V and 6 bases from J; bases unmatched to any gene: 4. CDR3 region: CASSLETGGKTQYF. The CDR3, as DNA: TGCGCCAGCAGCTTGGAAACAGGGGGGAAGACCCAGTACTTC.

This CDR3 reads CASSLSRQALTSPLHF. The CDR3 DNA is TGTGCCAGCAGTCTCTCCCGACAGGCCCTCACCTCACCCCTCCACTTT. This rearrangement joins TRBV28 to TRBJ1-6, with a weak D call TRBD1 (6 bases). Trimming stripped 5 bases from V and 10 bases from J, with 21 bases between. Germline V gene sequence: CDR1 MDHEN, CDR2 SYDVKM. The CDR3 totals 16 residues. Supplemented by reference TRBV28 and TRBJ1-6, the full variable domain reads DVKVTQSSRYLVKRTGEKVFLECVQDMDHENMFWYRQDPGLGLRLIYFSYDVKMKEKGDIPEGYSVSREKKERFSLILESASTNQTSMYLCASSLSRQALTSPLHFGNGTRLTVT.

The chain links TRBV5-6 to TRBJ2-2, with 8 nucleotides matching TRBD2. CDR1 and CDR2 (germline): SGHDT, YYEEEE. The CDR3 length is 14 residues. V trimming: 0 bases; J trimming: 8 bases; junction bases outside the gene matches: 3. CDR3: CASSLAGGMGELFF. In nucleotides, the CDR3 is TGTGCCAGCAGCTTGGCGGGAGGGATGGGGGAGCTGTTTTTT.

V is TRBV27 and J is TRBJ1-2, with TRBD1 as a possible D gene (6 bases). Trimming took off 8 bases at V and 8 bases at J, with 12 bases between the two ends. The CDR3 consists of 11 residues. The germline gives CDR1 MNHEY, CDR2 SMNVEV (reference sequence). This chain's CDR3 is CASRGGAGYTF. The CDR3 coding sequence is TGTGCCAGCCGCGGGGGCGCCGGCTACACCTTC.

The chain is built from TRBV6-5 and TRBJ2-1, with TRBD2 matching over 12 bases. The CDR3 runs 15 residues. CDR1 and CDR2 from the germline V gene are MNHEY and SVGAGI. Germline trimming cut 6 bases from V and 8 bases from J; bases unmatched to any gene: 8. The DNA for the CDR3 is TGTGCCAGCAGCAAAACTAGCGGGAGGTCGTATGAGCAGTTCTTC. As protein: CASSKTSGRSYEQFF.

V usage is TRBV27 and J usage is TRBJ1-5, with D perhaps matching TRBD1 (6 bases). The V and J ends lost 8 bases and 2 bases respectively, with 13 bases between them. CDR1 is MNHEY, CDR2 SMNVEV, per germline (reference sequence). The length of the CDR3 is 14 residues. CDR3 in amino acids: CASGQYPGNQPQHF. CDR3 coding DNA: TGTGCCAGCGGACAGTACCCGGGCAATCAGCCCCAGCATTTT.

This clone was seen a single time. The gene calls are TRBV10-3 and TRBJ2-3; 8 nucleotides align to TRBD2. The CDR3 contains 15 residues. Trimming took 3 bases from V and 1 from J; bases not matched to a gene: 3. The V gene's germline CDR1 is ENHRY and CDR2 SYGVKD. CDR3: CAISDPAGGTDTQYF. In DNA, the CDR3 is TGTGCCATCAGTGACCCAGCGGGGGGCACAGATACGCAGTATTTT.